These T cell receptor beta chains were read from a single sample in a study of early T cells in non-severe SARS-CoV-2 infection. TCRdb called the 5' RACE reads again in MiXCR, with one record for every CDR3 protein. The sample includes around 63,000 distinct CDR3 sequences, approximately 9.1% seen only once; the top ten take around a sixth. Here the sequenced sample was whole blood, taken at baseline. The receptors were sampled from an adult who was a healthcare worker with PCR-confirmed SARS-CoV-2 infection or an uninfected control (not recorded which). Both conserved end residues are part of each CDR3. The D gene is left open where the match is weak. Clone size is shown for a subset of rows, as once, few, many or a class of expanded clone.

>TRBV6-6|11|TRBJ2-5|many|.
TGTGCCAGCAGTTCGGGGGAGACCCAGTACTTC
CASSSGETQYF
>TRBV9|16|TRBJ2-7|few|TRBD1
TGTGCCAGCAGCGTAGGAGGGACAGGGATCCCCTACGAGCAGTACTTC
CASSVGGTGIPYEQYF
>TRBV5-1|13|TRBJ2-5|.|.
TGCGCCAGCAGCCTTAGTCCTCAAGAGACCCAGTACTTC
CASSLSPQETQYF
>TRBV19|13|TRBJ1-5|many|.
TGTGCCAGTAGTCCAGCCATGGAGCAGCCCCAGCATTTT
CASSPAMEQPQHF
>TRBV9|14|TRBJ1-6|.|.
TGTGCCAGCAGCGCGGGTCTCGATAATTCACCCCTCCACTTT
CASSAGLDNSPLHF
>TRBV28|14|TRBJ1-1|.|.
TGTGCCAGCAGTTCACCCCCCGGGGACACTGAAGCTTTCTTT
CASSSPPGDTEAFF
>TRBV11-2|14|TRBJ2-3|few|.
TGTGCCAGCAGCCTGGAGCGGTGGCTAGATACGCAGTATTTT
CASSLERWLDTQYF
>TRBV5-1|16|TRBJ2-1|many|.
TGCGCCAGCAGCTTGGCCGCCGGTAGCTCCTACAATGAGCAGTTCTTC
CASSLAAGSSYNEQFF
>TRBV6-5|15|TRBJ2-5|many|TRBD2
TGTGCCAGCAGTTACAATCCAGCGGGAGGAGAGACCCAGTACTTC
CASSYNPAGGETQYF
>TRBV25-1|14|TRBJ2-7|.|.
TGTGCCAGCAGTGAATGGCAGGGAGCCCACGAGCAGTACTTC
CASSEWQGAHEQYF
>TRBV7-9|14|TRBJ1-2|.|.
TGTGCCAGCAGCTTAGCGGGACACCTCTATGGCTACACCTTC
CASSLAGHLYGYTF
>TRBV29-1|15|TRBJ2-2|many|TRBD1
TGCAGCGTTCAGGCCAGGGGGCTATACACCGGGGAGCTGTTTTTT
CSVQARGLYTGELFF
>TRBV20-1|17|TRBJ1-5|many|.
TGCAGTGCTAGAGATGCACAGGGCGTAAATAGCAATCAGCCCCAGCATTTT
CSARDAQGVNSNQPQHF
>TRBV9|14|TRBJ2-7|.|.
TGTGCCAGCAGCCCACGGACACATTCCTACGAGCAGTACTTC
CASSPRTHSYEQYF
>TRBV5-5|13|TRBJ1-1|many|.
TGTGCCAGCAGCTTGGTAGGAAAAACTGAAGCTTTCTTT
CASSLVGKTEAFF
>TRBV29-1|11|TRBJ2-7|.|.
TGCAGCGCAGTGGGGTTGTACGAGCAGTACTTC
CSAVGLYEQYF
>TRBV7-2|15|TRBJ2-7|.|.
TGTGCCAGCAGCTTATCCCGACAGTCGGAATACGAGCAGTACTTC
CASSLSRQSEYEQYF
>TRBV6-5|15|TRBJ2-7|many|.
TGTGCCAGCAGTTCCACGGGCCCTGGAGCTAACGAGCAGTACTTC
CASSSTGPGANEQYF
>TRBV7-2|13|TRBJ2-7|many|.
TGTGCCAGCAGCTTAGGACGGGACTACGAGCAGTACTTC
CASSLGRDYEQYF
>TRBV25-1|17|TRBJ1-6|.|.
TGTGCCAGCAGTCCCATTCCAGGGAGCTCCTATAATTCACCCCTCCACTTT
CASSPIPGSSYNSPLHF
>TRBV18|11|TRBJ1-2|few|.
TGTGCCAGCTCCCCGGACTATGGCTACACCTTC
CASSPDYGYTF
>TRBV20-1|12|TRBJ1-5|.|.
TGCAGTGCTAGCGGGGTAAATCAGCCCCAGCATTTT
CSASGVNQPQHF
>TRBV29-1|11|TRBJ1-2|few|.
TGCAGCGTTCTGGGCCCTGCGGGCTACACCTTC
CSVLGPAGYTF
>TRBV29-1|14|TRBJ2-3|many|TRBD1
TGCAGCGTATCGACAGGGGGCAATACAGATACGCAGTATTTT
CSVSTGGNTDTQYF
>TRBV30|14|TRBJ1-5|few|.
TGTGCCTGGAGTGCGCAGGGGAGCAATCAGCCCCAGCATTTT
CAWSAQGSNQPQHF
>TRBV20-1|11|TRBJ2-1|many|.
TGCAGTGCCCCCCTAAAGGGTGAGCAGTTCTTC
CSAPLKGEQFF
>TRBV18|15|TRBJ2-1|many|TRBD2
TGTGCCAGCTCAGCCTCTAGCGGGGGATACAATGAGCAGTTCTTC
CASSASSGGYNEQFF
>TRBV28|13|TRBJ1-1|many|.
TGTGCCAGCAGTTCTGGGGGGATTTGGGAAGCTTTCTTT
CASSSGGIWEAFF
>TRBV20-1|13|TRBJ2-1|.|TRBD1
TGCAGTGCTAGACTGACAGGGGAATCTGAGCAGTTCTTC
CSARLTGESEQFF
>TRBV6-1|16|TRBJ2-3|.|TRBD1
TGTGCCAGCAGTGAAGCCGGGACAGGGGTGACAGATACGCAGTATTTT
CASSEAGTGVTDTQYF
>TRBV6-5|17|TRBJ2-5|.|.
TGTGCCAGCAGTTACTCGAGGGTCAGCCCCCTTCAAGAGACCCAGTACTTC
CASSYSRVSPLQETQYF
>TRBV6-5|18|TRBJ2-3|few|.
TGTGCCAGCAGTTACTCCCCGCGGGACACCCGGCACGCAGATACGCAGTATTTT
CASSYSPRDTRHADTQYF
>TRBV29-1|12|TRBJ2-3|.|.
TGCAGCGCACTACAGGGCTCAGATACGCAGTATTTT
CSALQGSDTQYF
>TRBV7-9|14|TRBJ2-1|.|.
TGTGCCAGCAGCGTTTGGGACCCCCTGGATGAGCAGTTCTTC
CASSVWDPLDEQFF
>TRBV5-1|16|TRBJ1-2|.|.
TGCGCCAGCAGCTCGGGAACCCTAAGGTCAATCGGGGGCTACACCTTC
CASSSGTLRSIGGYTF
>TRBV27|12|TRBJ1-1|few|.
TGTGCCAGCAGCCCCTCCCACAGGGTAACTTTCTTT
CASSPSHRVTFF
>TRBV5-1|14|TRBJ2-5|few|.
TGCGCCAGCAGTTCGGGGACACATCAAGAGACCCAGTACTTC
CASSSGTHQETQYF
>TRBV20-1|14|TRBJ2-5|.|.
TGCAGTGCTAGAGATGGAAGGGGGGAAGAGACCCAGTACTTC
CSARDGRGEETQYF
>TRBV12-3/TRBV12-4|22|TRBJ2-2|many|TRBD2
TGTGCCAGCAGTTTATTCCCGCGGACAGGAGCTACTAGCGGGAGGGTTGGCGGGGAGCTGTTTTTT
CASSLFPRTGATSGRVGGELFF
>TRBV14|12|TRBJ1-1|.|.
TGTGCCAGCAGCCAAGTGCCCGGACCAGCTTTCTTT
CASSQVPGPAFF
>TRBV28|15|TRBJ1-2|many|TRBD1
TGTGCCAGCACCTTCCGGGACAGGGATTTTGATGGCTACACCTTC
CASTFRDRDFDGYTF
>TRBV20-1|12|TRBJ2-7|few|TRBD2
TGCAGTGCTCGAGCGGGAGCCTACGAGCAGTACTTC
CSARAGAYEQYF
>TRBV20-1|12|TRBJ2-7|few|TRBD1
TGCAGTGCTAGGCAGGGGGTCTACGAGCAGTACTTC
CSARQGVYEQYF
>TRBV20-1|15|TRBJ2-1|few|TRBD2
TGCAGTGCTAGACTCCAGGCGGGAGGCTACAATGAGCAGTTCTTC
CSARLQAGGYNEQFF
>TRBV29-1|17|TRBJ2-1|many|TRBD2
TGCAGCGTTGGGGGGTCATCGCTAGCGGGAAATTGGAATGAGCAGTTCTTC
CSVGGSSLAGNWNEQFF
>TRBV30|13|TRBJ2-5|many|.
TGTGCCTGGAGGCCTGATGTGCTAGAGACCCAGTACTTC
CAWRPDVLETQYF
>TRBV29-1|16|TRBJ2-3|few|.
TGCAGCGTTGATGGTACGGCGGCAACTCACACAGATACGCAGTATTTT
CSVDGTAATHTDTQYF
>TRBV6-2/TRBV6-3|15|TRBJ2-5|few|.
TGTGCCAGCAGTTTGACGAGGACAGTCCAAGAGACCCAGTACTTC
CASSLTRTVQETQYF